The next 2 T cell receptor beta chains were all read from a single sample in a study of T cells expressing NK-cell markers. From its re-call of the 5' RACE reads, TCRdb lists each CDR3 protein once, without DNA. Its clone listing holds about 120,000 distinct CDR3 sequences. Sequenced input: blood T cells: a sorted CD56 or NKG2C T cell subset, CD4+ or CD8+ T cells, or bulk PBMC T cells (not recorded which). Receptors originate from a woman aged 18 to 69 in good health.

The chain uses TRBV19 and TRBJ2-1. The CDR3 is 13 residues long. Germline V CDR1 and CDR2: LNHDA, SQIVND (reference sequence). This CDR3 is CASSTSYYNEQFF.

The V call is TRBV19, the J call TRBJ2-1; the D call of TRBD2 rests on TCRdb alone, since no DNA is present to check it. Germline CDR1 is LNHDA and CDR2 is SQIVND (reference sequence). The CDR3 runs 14 residues. CDR3 loop: CASSIDAGYNEQFF.